The clone carrying this TCR beta chain was picked up one time. Its antigen is unidentified. This entry comes from a study of identical twins. Study-wide results and limits: Models underestimated TCR alpha sharing (out-of-frame) in monozygotic twins. Conclusions relied on cross-sectional statistical analysis, not following the same donors. The authors noted that invariant MAIT and iNKT cells could partly confound zero-insertion analyses. There were fewer insertions in abundant cord blood beta clonotypes, but memory repertoires showed no such pattern.

TCRdb re-called the 5' RACE reads through MiXCR, storing one row per CDR3 protein. The sample shows about 250,000 distinct CDR3 sequences, roughly an eighth of them seen only once. This clonotype originated in a woman younger than 30 in good health. Sequencing was carried out using memory (CD45RO+) T cells sorted from blood.

The CDR3 coding sequence is TGTGCCAGCAGTTTCTCCCCAGGACTAGGGGGAGATACGCAGTATTTT. This codes for CASSFSPGLGGDTQYF. The V call is TRBV12-3 or TRBV12-4, the J call TRBJ2-3; TRBD2 might be the D (7 bases). V was trimmed by 3 bases and J by 5 bases, leaving 18 bases between them. The CDR3 consists of 16 residues.